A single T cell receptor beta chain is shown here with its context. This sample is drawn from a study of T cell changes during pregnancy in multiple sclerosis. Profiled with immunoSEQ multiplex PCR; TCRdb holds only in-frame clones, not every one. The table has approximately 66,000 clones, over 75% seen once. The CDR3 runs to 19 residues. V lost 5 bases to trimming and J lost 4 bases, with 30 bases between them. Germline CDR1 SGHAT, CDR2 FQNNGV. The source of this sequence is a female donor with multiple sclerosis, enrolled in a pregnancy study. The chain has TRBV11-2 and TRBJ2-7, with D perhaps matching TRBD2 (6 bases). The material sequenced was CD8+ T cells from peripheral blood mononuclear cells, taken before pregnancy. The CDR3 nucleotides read TGTGCCAGCAGCCAGGGAGCCAGGGACCTTACTCGGGGGTTTTACGAGCAGTACTTC. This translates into CASSQGARDLTRGFYEQYF.